A selection of T cell receptor beta chains follows, all from one sample in a study of shared clonotypes between healthy human individuals. Only in-frame clones appear in the TCRdb table, and some are missing; sequencing was by immunoSEQ multiplex PCR. Here the sample spans hundreds of thousands of clones, about three quarters being singletons. The sequencing sample was made of memory CD4+ T cells sorted from blood. The source of these receptors is a woman in her twenties or thirties in good health. CDR3s include the opening cysteine and the closing phenylalanine or tryptophan. The D gene is left open where the match is weak. Clone size is not always given. Where it is, it says once, few, many or a class for expanded clones.

J gene | V gene | D gene | clone size | CDR3 length | CDR3 protein | CDR3 DNA
TRBJ2-5 | TRBV4-1 | . | . | 14 | CASSQDEARETQYF | TGCGCCAGCAGCCAAGATGAAGCGCGGGAGACCCAGTACTTC
TRBJ1-1 | TRBV28 | TRBD1 | . | 14 | CASKWTGRNTEAFF | TGTGCCAGCAAATGGACAGGGAGAAACACTGAAGCTTTCTTT
TRBJ1-5 | TRBV19 | . | few | 15 | CASSPRHLSNQPQHF | TGTGCCAGTAGTCCACGACACCTCAGCAATCAGCCCCAGCATTTT
TRBJ2-3 | TRBV7-2 | TRBD2 | once | 16 | CASTRRASGIADTQYF | TGTGCCAGCACCCGGCGGGCTAGCGGGATTGCAGATACGCAGTATTTT
TRBJ2-3 | TRBV5-1 | . | . | 13 | CASSGVSTDTQYF | TGCGCCAGCAGCGGGGTTAGCACAGATACGCAGTATTTT
TRBJ2-6 | TRBV19 | TRBD2 | . | 18 | CASSPRTSGHLWANVLTF | TGTGCCAGTAGTCCCAGGACTAGCGGCCATCTGTGGGCCAACGTCCTGACTTTC
TRBJ2-2 | TRBV19 | TRBD2 | . | 17 | CASSNRGLATNTGELFF | TGTGCCAGTAGTAATCGGGGACTAGCGACTAACACCGGGGAGCTGTTTTTT
TRBJ2-7 | TRBV4-2 | . | . | 14 | CASSQVEGSYEQYF | TGTGCCAGCAGCCAAGTCGAGGGTTCCTACGAGCAGTACTTC
TRBJ2-1 | TRBV7-9 | . | . | 16 | CASSPRGINSYNEQFF | TGTGCCAGCAGCCCACGGGGGATCAACTCCTACAATGAGCAGTTCTTC
TRBJ1-5 | TRBV2 | . | . | 13 | CASSEGRDGAQHF | TGTGCCAGCAGTGAGGGGCGGGACGGAGCCCAGCATTTT
TRBJ1-2 | TRBV2 | TRBD1 | many | 14 | CASSPTGQGRGYTF | TGTGCCAGCTCCCCGACGGGACAGGGCCGTGGCTACACCTTC
TRBJ2-7 | TRBV2 | . | . | 12 | CASSYRAYEQYF | TGTGCCAGCAGTTACAGGGCCTACGAGCAGTACTTC
TRBJ1-2 | TRBV18 | TRBD1 | . | 17 | CASSPRGADRVLDGYTF | TGTGCCAGCTCACCACGGGGGGCAGACAGGGTCCTCGATGGCTACACCTTC
TRBJ2-5 | TRBV4-2 | . | . | 12 | CASSQSGQTQYF | TGTGCCAGCAGCCAGTCGGGTCAGACCCAGTACTTC
TRBJ2-2 | TRBV7-2 | . | . | 14 | CASRFRGRNGELFF | .
TRBJ1-4 | TRBV18 | . | . | 15 | CASSPSRGANEKLFF | TGTGCCAGCTCACCATCTAGGGGGGCGAATGAAAAACTGTTTTTT
TRBJ1-1 | TRBV19 | . | . | 14 | CASSIMGPGTEAFF | TGTGCCAGTAGTATTATGGGGCCTGGCACTGAAGCTTTCTTT
TRBJ2-3 | TRBV28 | . | . | 13 | CASSLPGTDTQYF | TGTGCCAGCAGTTTACCGGGGACAGATACGCAGTATTTT
TRBJ1-1 | TRBV19 | . | . | 14 | CASSGGRGDTEAFF | TGTGCCAGTAGTGGAGGGAGGGGGGACACTGAAGCTTTCTTT
TRBJ2-4 | TRBV12-5 | TRBD1 | . | 18 | CASGYLGQGIVAKNIQYF | TGTGCTAGTGGATACCTTGGACAGGGGATAGTAGCCAAAAACATTCAGTACTTC
TRBJ1-5 | TRBV28 | . | . | 13 | CASSRQVNQPQHF | TGTGCCAGCAGCCGACAAGTTAATCAGCCCCAGCATTTT
TRBJ2-4 | TRBV11-1 | . | . | 15 | CASSSSRVRENIQYF | TGTGCCAGCAGCTCCTCAAGGGTGCGGGAAAACATTCAGTACTTC
TRBJ2-3 | TRBV27 | TRBD2 | . | 15 | CASSIALARTDTQYF | TGTGCCAGCAGTATAGCACTAGCGCGCACAGATACGCAGTATTTT
TRBJ2-1 | TRBV2 | . | few | 11 | CASKRYNEQFF | TGTGCCAGCAAGCGGTACAATGAGCAGTTCTTC
TRBJ1-2 | TRBV2 | . | . | 14 | CASSERGANYGYTF | TGTGCCAGCAGTGAGCGGGGGGCTAACTATGGCTACACCTTC
TRBJ2-1 | TRBV28 | . | . | 14 | CASTSYIGYNEQFF | TGTGCCAGCACCTCTTATATCGGTTACAATGAGCAGTTCTTC
TRBJ1-5 | TRBV7-8 | TRBD1 | . | 17 | CASSLNWDRGEYQPQHF | TGTGCCAGCAGCCTAAATTGGGACAGGGGGGAGTATCAGCCCCAGCATTTT
TRBJ2-2 | TRBV19 | . | many | 14 | CASSITANTGELFF | TGTGCCAGTAGTATAACAGCAAACACCGGGGAGCTGTTTTTT
TRBJ2-3 | TRBV5-1 | . | . | 16 | CASSLVGEWTTDTQYF | TGCGCCAGCAGCTTGGTAGGGGAGTGGACCACAGATACGCAGTATTTT
TRBJ1-5 | TRBV4-1 | . | few | 16 | CASSPRTEMSNQPQHF | TGCGCCAGCAGCCCGAGGACAGAGATGAGCAATCAGCCCCAGCATTTT
TRBJ2-7 | TRBV30 | . | . | 13 | CAWSVLGQYEQYF | TGTGCCTGGAGTGTACTTGGGCAATACGAGCAGTACTTC
TRBJ2-7 | TRBV28 | . | . | 15 | CASSLAGDRSYEQYF | TGTGCCAGCAGTTTAGCAGGGGACCGTTCCTACGAGCAGTACTTC
TRBJ2-7 | TRBV7-8 | TRBD1 | . | 14 | CASSVRDSPYEQYF | TGTGCCAGCAGCGTCCGGGACAGTCCATACGAGCAGTACTTC
TRBJ2-3 | TRBV19 | TRBD1 | . | 14 | CASKTGQDTDTQYF | TGTGCCAGCAAGACGGGACAGGACACAGATACGCAGTATTTT
TRBJ1-2 | TRBV18 | TRBD1 | . | 15 | CASSPPGTGRKSYTF | TGTGCCAGCTCACCACCGGGGACAGGGCGGAAGAGCTACACCTTC
TRBJ2-1 | TRBV7-2 | . | . | 12 | CASSLFGNEQFF | TGTGCCAGCAGCTTATTCGGAAATGAGCAGTTCTTC
TRBJ2-7 | TRBV6-6 | TRBD1 | once | 14 | CASSPGQGTYEQYF | TGTGCCAGCAGCCCCGGACAGGGCACCTACGAGCAGTACTTC
TRBJ2-5 | TRBV19 | TRBD1 | . | 14 | CASSVTGDYETQYF | TGTGCCAGTAGTGTGACAGGGGATTACGAGACCCAGTACTTC
TRBJ1-5 | TRBV14 | TRBD1 | . | 18 | CASSQGIGTGISNQPQHF | TGTGCCAGCAGCCAAGGAATCGGGACAGGGATTTCCAATCAGCCCCAGCATTTT
TRBJ2-1 | TRBV28 | TRBD2 | . | 21 | CASSSTLRRVTSGSGVNEQFF | TGTGCCAGCAGTTCCACCCTCCGGCGGGTTACTAGCGGGAGCGGGGTTAATGAGCAGTTCTTC
TRBJ2-7 | TRBV27 | . | . | 13 | CASSHGVGYEQYF | TGTGCCAGCAGTCATGGGGTGGGCTACGAGCAGTACTTC
TRBJ2-2 | TRBV2 | . | . | 13 | CASGRPNTGELFF | TGTGCCAGCGGGCGACCGAACACCGGGGAGCTGTTTTTT
TRBJ1-3 | TRBV5-1 | . | . | 14 | CASAQATSGNTIYF | TGCGCCAGCGCTCAGGCGACCTCTGGAAACACCATATATTTT
TRBJ1-1 | TRBV19 | . | . | 14 | CASMRSGDGTEAFF | TGTGCCAGTATGCGGTCGGGGGATGGAACTGAAGCTTTCTTT
TRBJ2-7 | TRBV15 | . | once | 16 | CATSTLSGRGRYEQYF | TGTGCCACCAGCACTCTCTCTGGCCGGGGGCGGTACGAGCAGTACTTC
TRBJ2-7 | TRBV5-6 | TRBD1 | many | 14 | CASSLWDRVHEQYF | TGTGCCAGCAGCCTATGGGACAGGGTCCACGAGCAGTACTTC
TRBJ2-3 | TRBV6-5 | TRBD2 | few | 15 | CASVALAGDADTQYF | TGTGCCAGCGTAGCCTTAGCGGGAGACGCAGATACGCAGTATTTT
TRBJ1-5 | TRBV23-1 | . | . | 17 | CASSQSQSHLSNQPQHF | TGCGCCAGCAGTCAATCGCAGAGCCATCTTAGCAATCAGCCCCAGCATTTT
TRBJ2-2 | TRBV11-2 | . | few | 15 | CASSFRGGGAGELFF | TGTGCCAGCAGCTTCAGGGGCGGCGGAGCCGGGGAGCTGTTTTTT
TRBJ1-4 | TRBV4-1 | . | . | 13 | CASSQSDNEKLFF | TGCGCCAGCAGCCAATCAGATAATGAAAAACTGTTTTTT
TRBJ2-3 | TRBV7-7 | TRBD2 | . | 17 | CASSKGVSTSGTDTQYF | TGTGCCAGCAGCAAAGGGGTATCGACTAGCGGCACAGATACGCAGTATTTT